This T cell receptor beta chain emerged from a study of OX40 agonist ivuxolimab in advanced cancers. Turning to the study itself: The study treated patients with ivuxolimab, an agonistic anti-OX40 (CD134) antibody. Patients assigned to dose escalation were diagnosed with hepatocellular carcinoma, melanoma, renal cell or head and neck cancer.

Turning to this clone: The antigen remains unidentified.

Sequenced by immunoSEQ multiplex PCR; TCRdb stores in-frame clones only, minus some. The sample carries about 80,000 clones, more than 90% recorded once. With 0 bases removed from V and 0 bases from J, the gap between germline ends came to 4 bases. The CDR3 totals 15 residues. Germline V CDR1 and CDR2: SGHRS, YFSETQ. Findings and caveats of the study: Relative to CD4+ cells, CD8+ T cells on average had more expanded clones.

The sequence derives from an adult with an advanced solid tumor such as melanoma, head and neck, liver or kidney cancer. J is TRBJ2-6 and V is TRBV5-1, with D hard to call. This specimen consisted of CD4+ or CD8+ T cells sorted from blood, obtained in a trial of the OX40 agonist ivuxolimab. CDR3 region: CASSLVPSGANVLTF. The CDR3 DNA reads as TGCGCCAGCAGCTTGGTCCCCTCTGGGGCCAACGTCCTGACTTTC.